Presented here are 31 T cell receptor beta chains from one specimen sequenced in a study of T cell repertoires in cytomegalovirus infection. In TCRdb, the reads were re-called with MiXCR into one record per CDR3 protein. Among a few hundred thousand distinct CDR3 sequences listed, under 20% were seen once. The specimen was PBMCs. These receptors were taken from a human donor in good health (CMV status not recorded). Some clones in this sample may be carry-over from other donors' samples.

In its sample, this clonotype was seen many times. The chain recombines TRBV7-2 with TRBJ2-3; possible D gene TRBD2, 6 bases. V was clipped by 5 bases and J by 2 bases, with 14 bases between them. The CDR3 length is 15 residues. Germline CDR1 SGHTA, CDR2 FQGNSA. CDR3 DNA: TGTGCCAGCAGCCTAGATGGACTACCCACAGATACGCAGTATTTT. Amino acids: CASSLDGLPTDTQYF.

The CDR3 DNA reads as TGTGCCAGCAGCCCGAACAGGGAAGCTAACTATGGCTACACCTTC. The encoded protein is CASSPNREANYGYTF. This chain uses TRBV7-9 with TRBJ1-2; weak D call: TRBD1 (6 bases). The CDR3 extends over 15 amino acids. With 5 bases removed from V and 0 bases from J, the gap between germline ends came to 13 bases. CDR1 and CDR2 (germline): SEHNR, FQNEAQ (reference sequence).

This clonotype was seen only a few times. The genes are TRBV19 and TRBJ2-6; 7 nucleotides line up with TRBD2. This CDR3 has 16 amino acids. Germline lookup yields CDR1 LNHDA and CDR2 SQIVND (reference sequence). J gave up 2 bases and V 10 bases, and 11 bases lay outside the gene matches. CDR3 loop: CATRARGLTGANVLTF. The CDR3 region has the DNA TGTGCCACCCGCGCACGGGGACTAACTGGGGCCAACGTCCTGACTTTC.

This clonotype appeared many times. The chain uses TRBV7-8 and TRBJ2-1; D remains ambiguous. The CDR3 has 16 amino acids. CDR1 is SGHVS, CDR2 FQNEAQ, per germline. V shed 2 bases and J shed 4 bases, with 15 bases lying between them. The CDR3 sequence: CASSLTAPGPYNEQFF. The CDR3 DNA reads as TGTGCCAGCAGCTTAACAGCCCCCGGGCCGTACAATGAGCAGTTCTTC.

The table lists this clonotype with many counts. The chain employs TRBV7-2 and TRBJ1-1; D ambiguous. The CDR3 spans 13 residues. V was pared by 4 bases and J by 6 bases, with 12 bases between. The germline V gene encodes CDR1 SGHTA and CDR2 FQGNSA. Here the CDR3 reads CASSYIGVAEAFF. The CDR3 nucleotides read TGTGCCAGCAGCTATATTGGGGTCGCTGAAGCTTTCTTT.

This clonotype was seen at least ten times. The rearrangement links TRBV12-3 or TRBV12-4 to TRBJ1-3; D gene ambiguous. The CDR3 has 14 residues. The V end lost 1 base, the J end lost 2 bases, and 6 bases lay between the germline ends. CDR3 sequence: CASSLVSPGNTIYF. The CDR3 DNA reads as TGTGCCAGCAGTTTAGTCTCACCTGGAAACACCATATATTTT.

The V call is TRBV12-3 or TRBV12-4, the J call TRBJ1-6; weak D call: TRBD1 (6 bases). V shed 3 bases and J shed 6 bases, with 12 bases lying between them. The CDR3 has 15 amino acids. CDR3 DNA sequence: TGTGCCAGCAGTTTCCAGGGGTATAGTAATTCACCCCTCCACTTT. Translated, it gives CASSFQGYSNSPLHF.

This clonotype has more than one count but fewer than ten. Germline and junction disagree at one end, which may indicate a read error. This sequence joins TRBV20-1 and TRBJ2-1; D is unclear. The germline V gene encodes CDR1 DFQATT and CDR2 SNEGSKA (reference sequence). This CDR3 has 12 amino acids. CDR3 bases: TGCAGCGCTAGGTGGGTGGGCAATGAGCAGTTCTTC. Its translation is CSARWVGNEQFF.

In its sample, this clonotype was seen a few times. V gene TRBV12-3 or TRBV12-4 combines with J gene TRBJ1-5; D gene unclear. The CDR3 extends over 12 amino acids. V lost 4 bases to trimming and J lost 11 bases, with 12 bases between them. CDR3 DNA sequence: TGTGCCAGCAGTTCTGGGTTTACGGCCCAGCATTTT. Encoded protein: CASSSGFTAQHF.

In this sample, this clonotype turned up a few times. V usage is TRBV5-6 and J usage is TRBJ2-5; TRBD1 or TRBD2 may be the D gene (5 bases each). Trimming cost V 0 bases and J 5 bases, with 14 bases left between them. This CDR3 has 15 residues. Germline V gives CDR1 SGHDT, CDR2 YYEEEE. The CDR3: CASSLVRGAGETQYF. The DNA for the CDR3 is TGTGCCAGCAGCTTGGTTCGAGGGGCCGGCGAGACCCAGTACTTC.

This chain links TRBV5-6 with TRBJ1-6; the D gene is possibly TRBD1 (5 bases). Looked up from germline, CDR1 is SGHDT and CDR2 is YYEEEE. Trimming cost V 0 bases and J 9 bases, with 10 bases left between them. CDR3 size: 14 residues. The chain's CDR3 is CASSLVTGSSPLHF. CDR3 bases: TGTGCCAGCAGCTTGGTAACAGGATCTTCACCCCTCCACTTT. Based on the CDR3 plus reference TRBV5-6 and TRBJ1-6, the full variable domain is DAGVTQSPTHLIKTRGQQVTLRCSPKSGHDTVSWYQQALGQGPQFIFQYYEEEERQRGNFPDRFSGHQFPNYSSELNVNALLLGDSALYLCASSLVTGSSPLHFGNGTRLTVT.

J is TRBJ2-7 and V is TRBV6-5; the D is unclear. The CDR3 spans 13 residues. With 4 bases removed from V and 3 bases from J, the gap between germline ends came to 10 bases. CDR1 MNHEY and CDR2 SVGAGI come from the germline V gene. CDR3 sequence reads: CASSLGLYYEQYF. For the CDR3, the DNA is TGTGCCAGCAGTTTGGGCCTGTACTACGAGCAGTACTTC.

The chain has TRBV5-6 and TRBJ1-4; D gene unclear. CDR3 length: 13 residues. V lost 2 bases and J 7 bases, leaving 9 bases between the germline ends. Germline values: CDR1 SGHDT, CDR2 YYEEEE. The CDR3 protein is CASSFSPSEKLFF. DNA for the CDR3: TGTGCCAGCAGCTTCTCCCCGAGTGAAAAACTGTTTTTT.

This clonotype was counted at least ten times. This CDR3 is CASSQDHGSWGRGTNYGYTF. As DNA, the CDR3 is TGCGCCAGCAGCCAAGATCATGGTTCCTGGGGACGGGGGACTAACTATGGCTACACCTTC. This chain links TRBV4-1 with TRBJ1-2; a weak D match, TRBD1 (5 bases). Trimming removed 0 bases at V and 0 bases at J, with 23 bases between. This CDR3 region has 20 residues. Germline CDR1 MGHRA, CDR2 YSYEKL.

Many counts were recorded for this clonotype. The chain joins TRBV20-1 to TRBJ2-7; D possibly corresponds to TRBD1 (7 bases). The CDR3 has 15 amino acids. The germline V gene encodes CDR1 DFQATT and CDR2 SNEGSKA (reference sequence). The V end lost 0 bases, the J end lost 6 bases, and 18 bases lay between the germline ends. This chain's CDR3 is CSARDRRQGLVEQYF. CDR3 DNA sequence: TGCAGTGCTAGAGATAGGAGACAGGGACTCGTCGAGCAGTACTTC.

The gene calls are TRBV11-2 and TRBJ2-7; D remains unclear. There are 13 residues in the CDR3. Trimming took 5 bases from V and 2 from J, leaving 10 bases between them. Germline V lookup: CDR1 SGHAT, CDR2 FQNNGV. The CDR3 spells CASSNTPAYEQYF. CDR3 coding DNA: TGTGCCAGCAGCAACACCCCGGCCTACGAGCAGTACTTC.

There are many counts of this clonotype. The chain recombines TRBV7-2 with TRBJ2-2, with 7 nucleotides matching TRBD1. Germline V gives CDR1 SGHTA, CDR2 FQGNSA. V lost 9 bases to trimming and J lost 2 bases; unmatched junction nucleotides: 9. The CDR3 totals 15 residues. The CDR3 region is CASARGQLNTGELFF. The CDR3 DNA sequence: TGTGCCAGTGCCCGGGGACAGCTTAACACCGGGGAGCTGTTTTTT.

The chain is built from TRBV7-6 and TRBJ2-7; D not certain. In germline, CDR1 is SGHVS, CDR2 FNYEAQ. The V gene lost 1 base and the J gene lost 3 bases, with 10 bases spanning the gap. The length of the CDR3 is 14 residues. Written as DNA, the CDR3 is TGTGCCAGCAGCTTAGAGGGCAGATACTACGAGCAGTACTTC. Residues: CASSLEGRYYEQYF. The full variable domain, completed using reference TRBV7-6 and TRBJ2-7, is GAGVSQSPRYKVTKRGQDVALRCDPISGHVSLYWYRQALGQGPEFLTYFNYEAQQDKSGLPNDRFSAERPEGSISTLTIQRTEQRDSAMYRCASSLEGRYYEQYFGPGTRLTVT.

This clonotype came up many times. This rearrangement joins TRBV7-2 to TRBJ2-5; possibly TRBD1 for D (5 bases). The CDR3 totals 14 residues. V gave up 5 bases and J gave up 4 bases, with 14 bases separating them. Germline V lookup: CDR1 SGHTA, CDR2 FQGNSA. In nucleotides, the CDR3 is TGTGCCAGCAGCCGGCAACAGGCCGTAGAGACCCAGTACTTC. It specifies CASSRQQAVETQYF.

This clonotype appeared many times. The J gene is TRBJ2-5, the V gene TRBV7-2; no firm D call. The CDR3 is 14 amino acids. The V gene's germline CDR1 is SGHTA and CDR2 FQGNSA. V was trimmed by 2 bases and J by 1 base, leaving 8 bases between them. This CDR3 is CASSLLTVQETQYF. The CDR3 nucleotides are TGTGCCAGCAGCTTATTAACAGTCCAAGAGACCCAGTACTTC.

This clonotype came up many times. This chain links TRBV2 with TRBJ1-4; D is undetermined. CDR1 SNHLY and CDR2 FYNNEI come from the germline V gene. CDR3 size: 14 residues. V lost 4 bases and J lost 0, with 6 bases in between. The CDR3 here is CASSAQATNEKLFF. The CDR3 nucleotides are TGTGCCAGCAGTGCCCAGGCAACTAATGAAAAACTGTTTTTT.

This clonotype has ten or more counts. This chain connects TRBV12-3 or TRBV12-4 to TRBJ1-5; D may be TRBD1 (5 bases). The CDR3 sequence is 19 residues long. V was trimmed by 3 bases and J by 2 bases, leaving 23 bases between them. CDR3 region: CASSFSNSSGPLRNQPQHF. DNA for the CDR3: TGTGCCAGCAGTTTCAGTAATAGTTCGGGGCCACTTCGCAATCAGCCCCAGCATTTT.

J is TRBJ1-6 and V is TRBV7-4; tentative D call: TRBD1 (5 bases). The CDR3 runs to 17 residues. V was shortened by 0 bases and J by 4 bases, with 13 bases between the two germline ends. Germline V lookup: CDR1 SGHVT, CDR2 SQSDAQ. CDR3 DNA: TGTGCCAGCAGCTTAGCGGGGCGGGGTCCGTATAATTCACCCCTCCACTTT. Amino acids: CASSLAGRGPYNSPLHF.

The V call is TRBV3-1, the J call TRBJ2-7, with 9 bases matching TRBD1. The CDR3 has 16 amino acids. CDR1 LGHDT and CDR2 YNNKEL come from the germline V gene (reference sequence). V gave up 1 base and J gave up 5 bases; unmatched junction bases: 9. The CDR3 DNA follows: TGTGCCAGCAGCCAAGTTAGTGGGACAGGGAGGAACGAGCAGTACTTC. Translated, it gives CASSQVSGTGRNEQYF.

This sequence joins TRBV7-9 and TRBJ1-3; no definite D call. CDR1 and CDR2 (germline): SEHNR, FQNEAQ (reference sequence). The length of the CDR3 is 13 residues. Trimming stripped 6 bases from V and 1 base from J, with 7 bases between. This CDR3 reads CASSVLSGNTIYF. CDR3 DNA sequence: TGTGCCAGCAGTGTACTTTCTGGAAACACCATATATTTT. The full variable domain, completed using reference TRBV7-9 and TRBJ1-3, is DTGVSQNPRHKITKRGQNVTFRCDPISEHNRLYWYRQTLGQGPEFLTYFQNEAQLEKSRLLSDRFSAERPKGSFSTLEIQRTEQGDSAMYLCASSVLSGNTIYFGEGSWLTVV.

The chain uses TRBV20-1 and TRBJ1-5; D call uncertain. V dropped 3 bases and J dropped 5 bases, with 14 bases sitting between them. CDR3 length: 14 amino acids. CDR1 DFQATT and CDR2 SNEGSKA come from the germline V gene (reference sequence). Here the CDR3 DNA reads TGCAGTGCTAGGAGGCGTCCGACGCATCAGCCCCAGCATTTT. This translates into CSARRRPTHQPQHF.

This rearrangement joins TRBV6-5 to TRBJ2-2; D might be TRBD1 (6 bases). CDR3 length: 13 amino acids. Trimming cost V 6 bases and J 9 bases, with 14 bases left between them. Germline V gene data show CDR1 as MNHEY and CDR2 as SVGAGI. CDR3 region: CASSDTWDRELFF. CDR3 DNA sequence: TGTGCCAGCAGCGACACATGGGACAGGGAGCTGTTTTTT.

This clonotype was seen a handful of times. The gene calls are TRBV28 and TRBJ1-1, with D perhaps matching TRBD1 (5 bases). Germline CDR1 MDHEN, CDR2 SYDVKM. The CDR3 is 14 amino acids. V shed 11 bases and J shed 0 bases, with 16 bases lying between them. This CDR3 reads CACLPGHLNTEAFF. In DNA, the CDR3 is TGTGCCTGCTTACCCGGACATTTGAACACTGAAGCTTTCTTT.

The sample holds a few counts of this clonotype. The chain joins TRBV7-9 to TRBJ1-4; D may be TRBD1 (5 bases). Germline V gene lookup returns CDR1 SEHNR and CDR2 FQNEAQ (reference sequence). CDR3 length: 16 residues. V lost 3 bases, J lost 6 bases, and 17 bases lay in between. The CDR3 sequence: CASSFVGRTRDEKLFF. In DNA, the CDR3 is TGTGCCAGCAGCTTTGTGGGGCGAACTCGGGATGAAAAACTGTTTTTT.

This clonotype was seen more than once but under ten times. The chain links TRBV7-2 to TRBJ2-1; 8 bases map to TRBD1. CDR3 length equals 16 residues. Looked up from germline, CDR1 is SGHTA and CDR2 is FQGNSA. J lost 0 bases, V lost 3 bases, and 4 bases had no gene match. CDR3 sequence reads: CASSFRGRGSYNEQFF. The CDR3 coding sequence is TGTGCCAGCAGCTTCAGGGGGCGAGGCTCCTACAATGAGCAGTTCTTC.

The table lists this clonotype with many counts. The genes are TRBV7-2 and TRBJ1-3, with 7 bases that match TRBD1. CDR3 length: 16 residues. The germline CDR1 and CDR2 sequences are SGHTA and FQGNSA. V shed 5 bases and J 0 bases; nucleotides not matched to a gene: 7. The CDR3 reads CASSPGTAYSGNTIYF. CDR3 coding DNA: TGTGCCAGCAGCCCTGGGACAGCTTACTCTGGAAACACCATATATTTT.